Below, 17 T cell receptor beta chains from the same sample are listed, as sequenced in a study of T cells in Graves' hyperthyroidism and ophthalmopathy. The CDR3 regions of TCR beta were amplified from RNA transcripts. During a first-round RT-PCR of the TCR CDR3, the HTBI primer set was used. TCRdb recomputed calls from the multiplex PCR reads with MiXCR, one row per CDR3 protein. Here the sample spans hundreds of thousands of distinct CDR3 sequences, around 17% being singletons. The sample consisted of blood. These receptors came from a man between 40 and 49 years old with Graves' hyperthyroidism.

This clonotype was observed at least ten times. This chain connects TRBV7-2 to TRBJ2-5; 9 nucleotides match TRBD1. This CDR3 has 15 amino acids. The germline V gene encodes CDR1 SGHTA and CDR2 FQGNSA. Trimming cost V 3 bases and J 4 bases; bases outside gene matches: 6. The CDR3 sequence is CASSFTTTGGETQYF. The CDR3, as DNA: TGTGCCAGCAGCTTCACGACGACAGGGGGAGAGACCCAGTACTTC.

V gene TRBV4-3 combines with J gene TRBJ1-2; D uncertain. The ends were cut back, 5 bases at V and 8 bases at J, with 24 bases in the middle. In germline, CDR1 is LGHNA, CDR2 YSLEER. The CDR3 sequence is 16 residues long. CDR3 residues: CASSGIRNSQPVGYTF. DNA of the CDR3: TGCGCCAGCAGCGGGATCAGGAACTCCCAACCTGTGGGCTACACCTTC.

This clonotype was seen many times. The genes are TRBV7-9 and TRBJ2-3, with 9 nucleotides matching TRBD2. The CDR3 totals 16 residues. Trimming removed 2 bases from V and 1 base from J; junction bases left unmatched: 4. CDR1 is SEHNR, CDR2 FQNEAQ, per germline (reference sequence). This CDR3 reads CASSLLKRGGTDTQYF. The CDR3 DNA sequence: TGTGCCAGCAGCTTATTAAAGCGGGGGGGCACAGATACGCAGTATTTT.

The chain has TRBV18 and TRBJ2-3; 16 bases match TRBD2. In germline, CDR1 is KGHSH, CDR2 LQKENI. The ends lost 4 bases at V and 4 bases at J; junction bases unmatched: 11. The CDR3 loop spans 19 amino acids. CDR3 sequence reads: CASSRFSGTSGGAADTQYF. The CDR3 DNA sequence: TGTGCCAGCTCACGATTCTCCGGGACTAGCGGGGGGGCGGCAGATACGCAGTATTTT.

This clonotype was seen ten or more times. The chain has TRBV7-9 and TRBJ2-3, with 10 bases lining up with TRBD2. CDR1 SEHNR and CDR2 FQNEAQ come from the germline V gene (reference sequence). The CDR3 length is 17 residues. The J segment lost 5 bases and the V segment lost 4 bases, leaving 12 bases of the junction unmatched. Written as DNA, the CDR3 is TGTGCCAGCAGCTCACCCCCGGGACTAGCGACTCTAGATACGCAGTATTTT. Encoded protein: CASSSPPGLATLDTQYF. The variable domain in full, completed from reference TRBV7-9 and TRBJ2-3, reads DTGVSQNPRHKITKRGQNVTFRCDPISEHNRLYWYRQTLGQGPEFLTYFQNEAQLEKSRLLSDRFSAERPKGSFSTLEIQRTEQGDSAMYLCASSSPPGLATLDTQYFGPGTRLTVL.

CDR3 coding DNA: TGTGCCAGCAGCCCCAGGGGGACAAGGGATGGCTACACCTTC. It is translated as CASSPRGTRDGYTF. This chain uses TRBV7-9 with TRBJ1-2, with TRBD1 identical over 7 bases. Unmatched junction bases numbered 9, after V lost 5 bases and J lost 6 bases. The CDR3 covers 14 residues. In germline, CDR1 is SEHNR, CDR2 FQNEAQ (reference sequence).

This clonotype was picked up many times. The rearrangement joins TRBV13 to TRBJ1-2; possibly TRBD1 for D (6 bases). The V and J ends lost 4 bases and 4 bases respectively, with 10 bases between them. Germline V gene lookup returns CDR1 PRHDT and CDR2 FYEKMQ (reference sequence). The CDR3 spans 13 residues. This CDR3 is CASSSGQFYGYTF. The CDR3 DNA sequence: TGTGCCAGCAGCTCCGGACAGTTCTATGGCTACACCTTC.

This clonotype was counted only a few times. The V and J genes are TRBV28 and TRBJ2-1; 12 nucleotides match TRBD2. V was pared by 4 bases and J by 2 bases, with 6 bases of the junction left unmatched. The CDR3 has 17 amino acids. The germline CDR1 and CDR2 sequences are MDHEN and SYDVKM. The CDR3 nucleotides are TGTGCCAGCAGTTCGACTAGCGGGGGTGGTACCTACAATGAGCAGTTCTTC. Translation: CASSSTSGGGTYNEQFF.

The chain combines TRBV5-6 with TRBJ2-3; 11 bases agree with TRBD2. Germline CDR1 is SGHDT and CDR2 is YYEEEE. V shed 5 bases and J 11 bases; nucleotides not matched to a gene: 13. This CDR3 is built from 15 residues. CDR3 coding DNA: TGTGCCAGCAGGCAACTAGCGGGGGCTTCCAGGATGCAGTATTTT. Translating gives CASRQLAGASRMQYF.

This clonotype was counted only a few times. CDR3 in DNA: TGTGCCTGGAGCGACAGATACGAGCAGTACTTC. The encoded protein is CAWSDRYEQYF. The rearrangement joins TRBV30 to TRBJ2-7; perhaps TRBD1 as D (5 bases). The germline gives CDR1 GTSNPN, CDR2 SVGIG (reference sequence). This CDR3 spans 11 amino acids. Between the trimmed V and J ends, which lost 3 bases and 4 bases, there was a span of 7 bases.

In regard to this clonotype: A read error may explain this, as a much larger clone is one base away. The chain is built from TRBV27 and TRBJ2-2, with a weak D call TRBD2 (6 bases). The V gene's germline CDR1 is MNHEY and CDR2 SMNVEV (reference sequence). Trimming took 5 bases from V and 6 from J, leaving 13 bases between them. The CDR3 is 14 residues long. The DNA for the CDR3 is TGTGCCAGCAGTCCCCAGCGGGTCGCCGGGGAGCTGTTTTTT. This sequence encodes CASSPQRVAGELFF.

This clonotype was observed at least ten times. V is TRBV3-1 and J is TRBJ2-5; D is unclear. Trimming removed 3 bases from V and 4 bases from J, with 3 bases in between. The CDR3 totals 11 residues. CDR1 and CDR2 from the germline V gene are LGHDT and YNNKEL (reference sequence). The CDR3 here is CASSHGETQYF. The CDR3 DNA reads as TGTGCCAGCAGCCACGGAGAGACCCAGTACTTC.

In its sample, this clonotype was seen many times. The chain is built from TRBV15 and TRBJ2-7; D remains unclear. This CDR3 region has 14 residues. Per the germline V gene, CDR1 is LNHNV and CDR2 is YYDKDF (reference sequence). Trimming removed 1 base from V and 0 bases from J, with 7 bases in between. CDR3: CATSRGVRSYEQYF. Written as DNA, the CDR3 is TGTGCCACCAGCAGAGGGGTGCGCTCCTACGAGCAGTACTTC.

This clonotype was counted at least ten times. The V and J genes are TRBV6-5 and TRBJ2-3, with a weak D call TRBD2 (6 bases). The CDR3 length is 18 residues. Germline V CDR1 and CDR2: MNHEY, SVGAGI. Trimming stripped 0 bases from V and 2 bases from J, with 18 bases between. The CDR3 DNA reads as TGTGCCAGCAGTTACTCAGGCGGGACTGGAGGCCCCACAGATACGCAGTATTTT. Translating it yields CASSYSGGTGGPTDTQYF.

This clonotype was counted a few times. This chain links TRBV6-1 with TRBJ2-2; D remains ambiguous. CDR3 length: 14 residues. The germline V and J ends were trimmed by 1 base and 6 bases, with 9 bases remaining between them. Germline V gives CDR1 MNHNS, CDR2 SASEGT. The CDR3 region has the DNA TGTGCCAGCAGTGAAGTAATGCCGCCCGGGGAGCTGTTTTTT. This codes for CASSEVMPPGELFF.

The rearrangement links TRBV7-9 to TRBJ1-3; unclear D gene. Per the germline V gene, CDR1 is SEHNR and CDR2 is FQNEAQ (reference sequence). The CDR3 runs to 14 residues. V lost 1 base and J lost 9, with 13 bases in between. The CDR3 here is CASSLGWRESTIYF. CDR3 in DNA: TGTGCCAGCAGCTTAGGTTGGAGGGAGAGCACCATATATTTT.

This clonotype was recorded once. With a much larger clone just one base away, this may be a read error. The CDR3 region is CASSLAGFSNQPQLF. The CDR3 DNA reads as TGCGCCAGCAGCTTGGCAGGATTTAGCAATCAGCCCCAGCTTTTT. The chain carries TRBV5-1 and TRBJ1-5; D is undetermined. Germline CDR1 and CDR2: SGHRS and YFSETQ. This CDR3 region has 15 residues.